Listed below are T cell receptor beta chains from one sample, sequenced in a study of shared T cell receptors in the human thymus. The protocol was immunoSEQ multiplex PCR, while the TCRdb copy is restricted to in-frame clones and leaves out a portion. The sample has more than 550,000 clones, around 87% seen once. A further study also used this sample, focusing on human thymus T cells.

Sequences were obtained from thymocytes. These receptor sequences come from a boy less than two years old with a congenital heart defect. The CDR3 runs from the conserved cysteine through the conserved F or W. Fields, in order: V gene, D gene, J gene, clone size, CDR3 protein, CDR3 DNA. A D gene is named only where the DNA matches it firmly. Only part of the rows carry a size: once, few, many, or a class if the clone is expanded.

TRBV2,NA,TRBJ1-1,NA,CASSAPWGSTEAFF,TGTGCCAGCAGCGCCCCCTGGGGCAGCACTGAAGCTTTCTTT
TRBV5-1,TRBD1,TRBJ1-6,NA,CASSSTRQGTHNSPLHF,TGCGCCAGCAGCTCGACTCGACAGGGCACCCATAATTCACCCCTCCACTTT
TRBV5-1,TRBD2,TRBJ2-2,NA,CASSLSGLAGAATGELFF,TGCGCCAGCAGCTTGTCGGGACTAGCGGGGGCCGCCACCGGGGAGCTGTTTTTT
TRBV4-3,TRBD1,TRBJ1-6,NA,CASSQDPPGQHNSPLHF,TGCGCCAGCAGCCAAGACCCCCCGGGACAGCATAATTCACCCCTCCACTTT
TRBV9,TRBD2,TRBJ2-2,NA,CASTPRGTSGGKPNTGELFF,TGTGCCAGCACCCCCAGGGGGACTAGCGGGGGAAAACCGAACACCGGGGAGCTGTTTTTT
TRBV27,TRBD1,TRBJ2-7,NA,CASRDRGNSYEQYF,TGTGCCAGCAGGGACAGGGGGAATTCCTACGAGCAGTACTTC
TRBV19,NA,TRBJ1-4,NA,CASSRHIATNEKLFF,TGTGCCAGTAGTCGACACATAGCAACTAATGAAAAACTGTTTTTT
TRBV7-9,NA,TRBJ1-4,NA,CASSFKDHGGKLFF,TGTGCCAGCAGCTTTAAAGACCATGGAGGAAAACTGTTTTTT
TRBV27,TRBD1,TRBJ2-3,NA,CASSFTGGDRADTQYF,TGTGCCAGCAGTTTCACAGGGGGCGATAGGGCAGATACGCAGTATTTT
TRBV2,TRBD1,TRBJ1-2,NA,CASSIQGAVDGYTF,TGTGCCAGCAGTATACAGGGGGCGGTGGACGGCTACACCTTC
TRBV7-9,NA,TRBJ2-2,NA,CASSLAWLRITGELFF,TGTGCCAGCAGCTTAGCGTGGTTGCGGATCACCGGGGAGCTGTTTTTT
TRBV7-2,NA,TRBJ1-1,NA,CASSHVAGRTSGVTEAFF,TGTGCCAGCAGCCATGTCGCGGGAAGAACGTCAGGCGTCACTGAAGCTTTCTTT
TRBV27,TRBD2,TRBJ2-1,NA,CASSLGTSAPNEQFF,TGTGCCAGCAGTTTAGGTACTAGCGCCCCCAATGAGCAGTTCTTC
TRBV6-5,TRBD1,TRBJ1-2,NA,CASSPQDRLDYGYTF,TGTGCCAGCAGTCCCCAGGACAGGTTAGACTATGGCTACACCTTC
TRBV5-1,TRBD2,TRBJ2-2,NA,CASSWSAGVRGTGELFF,TGCGCCAGCAGCTGGTCAGCGGGGGTACGGGGCACCGGGGAGCTGTTTTTT
TRBV4-3,TRBD2,TRBJ2-1,NA,CASSQDSDGLAADNEQFF,TGCGCCAGCAGCCAAGATTCAGATGGACTAGCGGCGGACAATGAGCAGTTCTTC
TRBV30,NA,TRBJ1-3,NA,CAWSPLEDSGNTIYF,TGTGCCTGGAGTCCCCTGGAGGACTCTGGAAACACCATATATTTT
TRBV5-4,TRBD1,TRBJ1-1,NA,CASSPGTGVNTEAFF,TGTGCCAGCAGCCCAGGGACAGGGGTGAACACTGAAGCTTTCTTT
TRBV28,TRBD2,TRBJ2-5,NA,CASSLSREGETQYF,TGTGCCAGCAGTTTAAGCAGGGAGGGGGAGACCCAGTACTTC
TRBV15,NA,TRBJ1-3,NA,CATSSWRRGLTGNTIYF,TGTGCCACCAGCAGTTGGCGGCGGGGGCTTACTGGAAACACCATATATTTT
TRBV7-8,NA,TRBJ2-5,NA,CASSSLQETQYF,TGTGCCAGTAGCTCCCTTCAAGAGACCCAGTACTTC
TRBV5-4,NA,TRBJ1-3,NA,CASSLKGDAGNTIYF,TGTGCCAGCAGCTTGAAAGGGGATGCTGGAAACACCATATATTTT
TRBV7-2,NA,TRBJ2-1,NA,CASSLGTYNEQFF,TGTGCCAGCAGCCTCGGGACCTACAATGAGCAGTTCTTC
TRBV5-4,NA,TRBJ2-7,NA,CASSVRGQSNSAEYEQYF,TGTGCCAGCAGCGTTCGAGGACAGAGCAACTCTGCAGAATACGAGCAGTACTTC
TRBV9,NA,TRBJ2-7,NA,CASSREGGSVRYEQYF,TGTGCCAGCTCAAGAGAGGGGGGGTCAGTTCGCTACGAGCAGTACTTC
TRBV12-5,NA,TRBJ2-2,NA,CASGLPSGTSSTGELFF,TGTGCTAGTGGTTTGCCCTCCGGGACATCCTCCACCGGGGAGCTGTTTTTT
TRBV5-4,TRBD1,TRBJ1-1,NA,CASSLVVRDRGSFGTEAFF,TGTGCCAGCAGCTTGGTGGTAAGGGACAGGGGTAGTTTTGGCACTGAAGCTTTCTTT
TRBV28,NA,TRBJ1-2,NA,CASSSTLTNYGYTF,TGTGCCAGCAGTTCCACACTAACTAACTATGGCTACACCTTC
TRBV19,TRBD1,TRBJ2-7,NA,CATSDRGHEQYF,TGTGCCACGTCGGACAGGGGACACGAGCAGTACTTC
TRBV4-1,NA,TRBJ1-1,NA,CASSDGLGRRNTEAFF,TGCGCCAGCAGCGATGGACTAGGACGGAGGAACACTGAAGCTTTCTTT
TRBV6-5,TRBD2,TRBJ2-7,few,CASSPRLAGSYEQYF,TGTGCCAGCAGCCCCCGGCTAGCGGGATCCTACGAGCAGTACTTC
TRBV13,NA,TRBJ2-4,NA,CASSLAGGKNIQYF,TGTGCCAGCAGCTTAGCCGGGGGCAAAAACATTCAGTACTTC
TRBV5-4,NA,TRBJ2-2,NA,CASSHGPGLKNTGELFF,TGTGCCAGCAGCCACGGCCCGGGACTTAAAAACACCGGGGAGCTGTTTTTT
TRBV2,NA,TRBJ2-7,NA,CASSDGESYEQYF,TGTGCCAGCAGTGACGGGGAATCCTACGAGCAGTACTTC
TRBV27,TRBD2,TRBJ2-1,once,CASSPPTSGSPITWEQFF,TGTGCCAGCAGTCCCCCGACTAGCGGGAGTCCTATCACTTGGGAGCAGTTCTTC
TRBV5-5,NA,TRBJ1-4,NA,CASSFLAATNEKLFF,TGTGCCAGCAGCTTCCTGGCTGCAACTAATGAAAAACTGTTTTTT
TRBV6-1,NA,TRBJ1-1,NA,CASSEVPRAVDRVNTEAFF,TGTGCCAGCAGTGAAGTCCCACGGGCCGTCGACAGAGTGAACACTGAAGCTTTCTTT
TRBV29-1,TRBD1,TRBJ2-2,once,CSVRTGTANTGELFF,TGCAGCGTAAGGACAGGGACTGCGAACACCGGGGAGCTGTTTTTT
TRBV11-3,TRBD1,TRBJ2-5,NA,CASSKRQGAVETQYF,TGTGCCAGCAGCAAGAGACAGGGGGCGGTTGAGACCCAGTACTTC
TRBV20-1,NA,TRBJ2-1,NA,CSASWREEQFF,TGCAGTGCTAGTTGGAGGGAAGAGCAGTTCTTC
TRBV5-1,TRBD1,TRBJ1-2,NA,CASSLPPTTGERGRGYTF,TGCGCCAGCAGCTTACCTCCAACTACAGGGGAAAGAGGGAGGGGCTACACCTTC
TRBV6-6,TRBD1,TRBJ1-1,NA,CASSYTKGARNTEAFF,TGTGCCAGCAGTTACACAAAGGGGGCGCGGAACACTGAAGCTTTCTTT
TRBV5-6,TRBD2,TRBJ2-1,NA,CASSLAQREGDEQFF,TGTGCCAGCAGCTTGGCACAGCGGGAGGGCGATGAGCAGTTCTTC
TRBV18,TRBD2,TRBJ2-5,once,CASSQSGRAGRTQYF,TGTGCCAGCTCACAAAGCGGGAGGGCCGGGAGGACCCAGTACTTC
TRBV6-5,NA,TRBJ1-1,NA,CASSTQGNTEAFF,TGTGCCAGCAGTACGCAGGGAAACACTGAAGCTTTCTTT
TRBV6-1,TRBD2,TRBJ2-7,NA,CASSGLAEVSYEQYF,TGTGCCAGCAGTGGACTAGCGGAGGTCTCCTACGAGCAGTACTTC
TRBV4-3,NA,TRBJ2-3,NA,CASSTSTSTDTQYF,TGCGCCAGCAGCACTAGTACCAGCACAGATACGCAGTATTTT
TRBV5-1,NA,TRBJ2-7,few,CASSLEGGPYEQYF,TGCGCCAGCAGCTTGGAGGGGGGGCCCTACGAGCAGTACTTC
TRBV25-1,TRBD1,TRBJ1-1,NA,CASSERDGQGGNTEAFF,TGTGCCAGCAGTGAACGGGATGGACAGGGGGGAAACACTGAAGCTTTCTTT
TRBV19,NA,TRBJ2-1,NA,CASSMAEGWRASDEQFF,TGTGCCAGTAGTATGGCCGAGGGTTGGCGGGCGAGTGATGAGCAGTTCTTC
TRBV5-1,TRBD2,TRBJ2-2,NA,CASSLWTSGRATGELFF,TGCGCCAGCAGCCTCTGGACTAGCGGGAGGGCCACCGGGGAGCTGTTTTTT
TRBV7-2,NA,TRBJ2-3,once,CASRILPSTDTQYF,TGTGCCAGCAGGATACTACCCTCCACAGATACGCAGTATTTT
TRBV4-2,TRBD1,TRBJ2-1,NA,CASSSPGDRDYNEQFF,TGTGCCAGCAGCTCCCCCGGGGACAGGGACTACAATGAGCAGTTCTTC